This TCR beta chain was captured in a study of CD8 T cells in Susac syndrome. The CDR3 runs to 14 residues. The germline CDR1 and CDR2 sequences are SNHLY and FYNNEI. After removal of 10 bases from V and 4 bases from J, the junction contained 11 bases not matched to a gene. Reverse transcription of about 0.5 to 1 ug RNA was carried out with random hexamers. An immunoSEQ multiplex PCR generated amplified TCR beta CDR3 products spanning 54 Vbeta and 13 Jbeta. MiXCR, run by TCRdb on the immunoSEQ multiplex PCR reads, gives a single entry per CDR3 protein. The profile shows about 150,000 distinct CDR3 sequences, about 94% of them singletons. CD8+ and CD4+ T cells circulating in blood were sequenced for TCR beta. The CD8+ and CD4+ T cells were isolated magnetically using a negative isolation approach, whereas the TEMRA cells were enriched by FACS.

The V gene is TRBV2, the J gene TRBJ2-7; 9 bases are a match to TRBD1. This TCR was sampled from a human donor with multiple sclerosis. Sample: CD8+ T cells from PBMCs. The CDR3 sequence is CAIFGTGKSYEQYF. The CDR3 nucleotides read TGTGCCATCTTCGGGACAGGGAAGTCGTACGAGCAGTACTTC.